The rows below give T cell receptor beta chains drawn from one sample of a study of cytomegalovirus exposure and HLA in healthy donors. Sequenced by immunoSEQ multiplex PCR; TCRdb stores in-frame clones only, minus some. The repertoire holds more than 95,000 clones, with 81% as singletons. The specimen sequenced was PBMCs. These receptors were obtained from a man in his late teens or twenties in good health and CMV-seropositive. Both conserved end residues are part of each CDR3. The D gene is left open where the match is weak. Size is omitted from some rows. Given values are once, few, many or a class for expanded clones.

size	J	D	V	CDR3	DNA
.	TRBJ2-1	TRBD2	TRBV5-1	CASSLEAGGLNEQFF	TGCGCCAGCAGCTTGGAGGCGGGAGGGCTGAATGAGCAGTTCTTC
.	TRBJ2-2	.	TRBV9	CASSVVSGDTGELFF	TGTGCCAGCAGCGTAGTGTCAGGGGACACCGGGGAGCTGTTTTTT
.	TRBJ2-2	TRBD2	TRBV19	CASSILSGRQTGELFF	TGTGCCAGTAGTATCTTAAGCGGGAGACAAACCGGGGAGCTGTTTTTT
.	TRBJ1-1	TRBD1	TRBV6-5	CASSYRRGTGGTEAFF	TGTGCCAGCAGTTACCGCCGTGGGACAGGGGGCACTGAAGCTTTCTTT
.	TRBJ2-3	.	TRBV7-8	CASSLSLAPDTQYF	TGTGCCAGCAGCTTATCACTAGCCCCGGATACGCAGTATTTT
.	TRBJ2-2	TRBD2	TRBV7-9	CASSLLGTTITGELFF	TGTGCCAGCAGCTTACTCGGGACTACTATAACCGGGGAGCTGTTTTTT
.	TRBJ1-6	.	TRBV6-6	CASSYPGDDSPLHF	TGTGCCAGCAGTTACCCAGGGGACGATTCACCCCTCCACTTT
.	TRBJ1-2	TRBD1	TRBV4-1	CASSTGQGNYGYTF	TGCGCCAGCAGCACGGGACAGGGGAACTATGGCTACACCTTC
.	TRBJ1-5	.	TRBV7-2	CASSFSTDNGQPQHF	TGTGCCAGCAGCTTTTCGACAGATAACGGTCAGCCCCAGCATTTT
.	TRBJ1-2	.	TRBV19	CASTPRTSYGYTF	TGTGCCAGTACCCCTCGGACAAGCTATGGCTACACCTTC
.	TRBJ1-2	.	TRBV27	CASSTEGISGYTF	TGTGCCAGCAGCACGGAGGGGATTTCTGGCTACACCTTC
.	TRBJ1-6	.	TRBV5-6	CASSLVGGFDSPLHF	TGTGCCAGCAGCTTGGTCGGGGGGTTCGATTCACCCCTCCACTTT
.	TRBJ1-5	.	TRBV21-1	CASSGGVPGNQPQHF	TGTGCCAGCAGCGGAGGGGTCCCGGGCAATCAGCCCCAGCATTTT
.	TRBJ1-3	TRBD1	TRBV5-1	CASSTEAGGGNTIYF	TGCGCCAGCAGCACTGAGGCAGGGGGAGGAAACACCATATATTTT
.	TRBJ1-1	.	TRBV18	CASSQGLNEAFF	TGTGCCAGCTCACAGGGACTCAACGAAGCTTTCTTT
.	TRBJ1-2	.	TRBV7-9	CSSSIRTGIFSRGGGYTF	TGTTCCAGCAGCATCAGAACCGGGATCTTCTCTAGAGGGGGAGGCTACACCTTC
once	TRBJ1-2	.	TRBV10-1	CASSDRVGRDSDGYTF	TGCGCCAGCAGTGATCGTGTAGGGAGGGATTCGGATGGCTACACCTTC
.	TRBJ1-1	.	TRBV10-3	CAISESEGEAEAFF	TGTGCCATCAGTGAGTCCGAGGGTGAGGCTGAAGCTTTCTTT
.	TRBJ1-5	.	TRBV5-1	CASSLGGRDQPQHF	TGCGCCAGCAGCTTGGGAGGGCGGGATCAGCCCCAGCATTTT
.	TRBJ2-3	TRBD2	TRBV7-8	CASSLDRSGGGRTSTDTQYF	TGTGCCAGCAGCTTAGACCGATCGGGGGGGGGCCGAACTAGCACAGATACGCAGTATTTT
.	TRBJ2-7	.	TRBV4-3	CASSQARGNYEQYF	TGCGCCAGCAGCCAAGCGCGGGGTAACTACGAGCAGTACTTC
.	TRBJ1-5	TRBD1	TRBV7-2	CASSLRQGNQPQHF	TGTGCCAGCAGCCTTAGACAGGGTAATCAGCCCCAGCATTTT
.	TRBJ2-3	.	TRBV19	CASSRRPRETSTDTQYF	TGTGCCAGTAGCCGACGTCCTCGGGAGACAAGCACAGATACGCAGTATTTT
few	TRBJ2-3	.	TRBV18	CASSPLGGTGVADTQYF	TGTGCCAGCTCACCCTTGGGAGGCACAGGCGTTGCAGATACGCAGTATTTT
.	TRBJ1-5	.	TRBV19	CASSIVGRLNQPQHF	TGTGCCAGTAGTATAGTGGGGAGGCTCAATCAGCCCCAGCATTTT
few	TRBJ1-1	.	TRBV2	CASRLRQNTEAFF	TGTGCCAGCAGACTCAGACAGAACACTGAAGCTTTCTTT